The rows below give T cell receptor beta chains drawn from one sample of a study of blood T cell repertoires in COVID-19. TCRdb's table, derived via immunoSEQ multiplex PCR, lists solely in-frame clones and lacks some. Among about 120,000 clones listed, about 85% were seen once. The sequenced material came from peripheral blood. Every receptor here comes from a man older than 75 with acute or convalescent COVID-19. CDR3s include the opening cysteine and the closing phenylalanine or tryptophan. A D gene is named only where the DNA matches it firmly. Expanded clones get a size class; other rows say once, few or many, or leave the size out.

d_gene	v_gene	abundance	j_gene	CDR3nt	CDR3aa
NA	TRBV5-1	NA	TRBJ1-1	TGCGCCAGCAGCTTATCCTCCTCGAACACTGAAGCTTTCTTT	CASSLSSSNTEAFF
TRBD1	TRBV5-1	NA	TRBJ1-4	TGCGCCAGCAGCCCGGGGGACAGTCGTGAAAAACTGTTTTTT	CASSPGDSREKLFF
NA	TRBV6-1	NA	TRBJ1-3	TGTGCCAGCAGTGAAAGCCTCGGAAACACCATATATTTT	CASSESLGNTIYF
NA	TRBV5-5	NA	TRBJ2-2	TGTGCCAGCAGCTTTCCCCAAGGACTCAACACCGGGGAGCTGTTTTTT	CASSFPQGLNTGELFF
TRBD2	TRBV7-2	NA	TRBJ2-5	TGTGCCAGCAGCCATAGCGGGAGAGGGGAGACCCAGTACTTC	CASSHSGRGETQYF
TRBD1	TRBV5-1	NA	TRBJ2-7	TGCGCCAGCAGCCCCACAGGGGACAGGTCCTACGAGCAGTACTTC	CASSPTGDRSYEQYF
TRBD1	TRBV7-3	NA	TRBJ2-7	TGTGCCAGCAGTCGCGGGACAGGGACCTACGAGCAGTACTTC	CASSRGTGTYEQYF
TRBD2	TRBV7-2	NA	TRBJ2-7	TGTGCCAGCATGCTAGCGGGAGGGCCCCTCTACGAGCAGTACTTC	CASMLAGGPLYEQYF
NA	TRBV30	once	TRBJ1-2	TGTGCCTGGAGTGCCCTTCCGGACAGCTATGGCTACACCTTC	CAWSALPDSYGYTF
TRBD2	TRBV4-1	few	TRBJ2-7	TGCGCCAGCAGCCAAGCCCCGGGACTAGCGGCCTACGAGCAGTACTTC	CASSQAPGLAAYEQYF
NA	TRBV10-1	NA	TRBJ2-5	TGCGCCAGCAGTGGTTCCGGGGTGGGAGAGACCCAGTACTTC	CASSGSGVGETQYF
TRBD1	TRBV14	NA	TRBJ1-2	TGTGCCAGCAGCCACTACAGGGGGCTTGGTGGCTACACCTTC	CASSHYRGLGGYTF